One sample yielded the 15 T cell receptor beta chains listed below, sequenced in a study of vaccination effects on CD4 cells after COVID-19. Method: immunoSEQ multiplex PCR; TCRdb's copy keeps in-frame clones and lacks some. Of some 12,000 clones listed, more than 70% are singletons. No antigen has been identified for these receptors. After expansion with viral peptide pools in the ViraFEST assay, antigen-specific CD4+ T cells were sequenced. Culturing for about ten days preceded CD4+ T cell isolation. Two doses of either BNT162b2 or mRNA-1273 were given to each participant. The sequenced sample was CD4+ T cells from PBMCs cultured with SARS-CoV-2 spike peptides, obtained after COVID-19 vaccination. The origin of the receptors is a human donor who received a COVID-19 vaccine.

This clone was detected only a few times. The rearrangement uses TRBV11-2 and TRBJ1-2, with D possibly matching TRBD1 (6 bases). V lost 0 bases, J lost 0 bases, and 8 bases lay in between. The CDR3 extends over 15 amino acids. CDR1 and CDR2 from the germline V gene are SGHAT and FQNNGV. CDR3 sequence: CASSLDPGANYGYTF. The CDR3 region has the DNA TGTGCCAGCAGCTTAGATCCAGGGGCTAACTATGGCTACACCTTC.

The gene calls are TRBV30 and TRBJ1-1, with unresolved D. Germline V gene data show CDR1 as GTSNPN and CDR2 as SVGIG (reference sequence). V shed 2 bases and J shed 5 bases, with 9 bases lying between them. The CDR3 has 12 residues. CDR3 in amino acids: CAWSPGWTEAFF. Here the CDR3 DNA reads TGTGCCTGGAGTCCTGGTTGGACTGAAGCTTTCTTT.

This clone has only a few counts. This chain connects TRBV4-1 to TRBJ2-7; maybe TRBD2 (6 bases). The CDR3 is 14 residues long. Germline V gene data show CDR1 as MGHRA and CDR2 as YSYEKL. Trimming pared 0 bases from V and 2 bases from J, leaving 8 bases between. The CDR3 DNA sequence: TGCGCCAGCAGCCAAGAGGGAGGCCCCTACGAGCAGTACTTC. It specifies CASSQEGGPYEQYF.

The V call is TRBV4-1, the J call TRBJ2-7; the match to TRBD1 covers 8 bases. CDR1 is MGHRA, CDR2 YSYEKL, per germline. The V and J ends lost 3 bases and 4 bases, in that order; junction bases with no gene match: 14. The CDR3 extends over 17 amino acids. The CDR3 region has the DNA TGCGCCAGCAGCCACCTGCTCGGAGGACAGGGTCTGTACGAGCAGTACTTC. This encodes CASSHLLGGQGLYEQYF.

This clone was observed a single time. The rearrangement joins TRBV27 to TRBJ2-3, with TRBD2 identical over 7 bases. Trimming at V came to 7 bases and at J to 9 bases, leaving 16 bases not matched to a gene. Germline CDR1 MNHEY, CDR2 SMNVEV (reference sequence). This CDR3 has 15 residues. The CDR3 reads CASKGLGAGVGTQYF. The CDR3 DNA is TGTGCCAGCAAAGGGTTAGGCGCGGGAGTAGGCACGCAGTATTTT.

V is TRBV28 and J is TRBJ1-5; the match to TRBD1 covers 7 bases. V lost 5 bases and J lost 2; bases outside the gene matches: 12. Germline-derived CDR1 and CDR2 are MDHEN and SYDVKM. The CDR3 has 17 amino acids. CDR3 nucleotides: TGTGCCAGCAGTCCCCGACAGGGCTACTCTGGCAATCAGCCCCAGCATTTT. It translates to CASSPRQGYSGNQPQHF.

In its sample, this clone is large. The rearrangement uses TRBV5-1 and TRBJ2-2; D possibly corresponds to TRBD2 (6 bases). The germline V gene encodes CDR1 SGHRS and CDR2 YFSETQ. This CDR3 is built from 14 residues. V lost 4 bases, J lost 5 bases, and 12 bases lay in between. CDR3 in amino acids: CASSTGTVTGELFF. The DNA for the CDR3 is TGCGCCAGCAGCACCGGGACTGTAACCGGGGAGCTGTTTTTT.

This clone was detected only once. The V and J genes are TRBV7-2 and TRBJ1-5; D is unclear. V was clipped by 1 base and J by 10 bases, with 8 bases between them. The CDR3 sequence is 12 residues long. Per germline, CDR1 SGHTA and CDR2 FQGNSA. CDR3 coding DNA: TGTGCCAGCAGCTTAGGCCTTGGACCCCAGCATTTT. Protein product: CASSLGLGPQHF.

The CDR3 DNA follows: TGTGCCAGCAGCTCAACAGGGCCATATGGCTACACCTTC. Translating gives CASSSTGPYGYTF. This sequence joins TRBV11-2 and TRBJ1-2; D might be TRBD1 (6 bases). Trimming removed 4 bases at V and 5 bases at J, with 11 bases between. Germline V gene data show CDR1 as SGHAT and CDR2 as FQNNGV. The CDR3 runs to 13 residues.

CDR3 nucleotides: TGTGCCAGCAGTCCCGGTCAGCCGACTTCGAACACTGAAGCTTTCTTT. This codes for CASSPGQPTSNTEAFF. V usage is TRBV14 and J usage is TRBJ1-1; D remains unclear. From germline, CDR1 is SGHDN and CDR2 FVKESK. The CDR3 totals 16 residues. Trimming cost V 6 bases and J 1 base, with 18 bases left between them.

V gene TRBV4-2 combines with J gene TRBJ2-1; D is ambiguous. The CDR3 runs to 15 residues. In germline, CDR1 is LGHNA, CDR2 YNFKEQ. Trimming stripped 0 bases from V and 4 bases from J, with 10 bases between. For the CDR3, the DNA is TGTGCCAGCAGCCAAGATACAGCGCAGTACAATGAGCAGTTCTTC. It encodes CASSQDTAQYNEQFF.

This clone ranks as medium-sized (0.01 to 0.1%). The gene calls are TRBV6-2 or TRBV6-3 and TRBJ2-7; 7 nucleotides line up with TRBD1. Trimming at V came to 4 bases and at J to 7 bases, leaving 19 bases not matched to a gene. The CDR3 loop spans 17 amino acids. Germline V gene data show CDR1 as MNHEY and CDR2 as SVGEGT. The CDR3, as DNA: TGTGCCAGCAGTTCTCCCGGAAAACAGGGGAGTTCGGGGGAGCAGTACTTC. It encodes CASSSPGKQGSSGEQYF.

The chain links TRBV6-2 or TRBV6-3 to TRBJ1-1; D not resolved. Germline CDR1 MNHEY, CDR2 SVGEGT. This CDR3 region has 13 residues. The germline V and J ends were trimmed by 4 bases and 0 bases, with 6 bases remaining between them. The CDR3 is CASSSTVNTEAFF. DNA of the CDR3: TGTGCCAGCAGTTCGACCGTGAACACTGAAGCTTTCTTT.

V and J are TRBV10-2 and TRBJ1-3; 7 bases match TRBD1. CDR1 is WSHSY, CDR2 SAAADI, per germline. The CDR3 runs 14 residues. J gave up 0 bases and V 6 bases, and 2 bases lay outside the gene matches. CDR3 in DNA: TGCGCCAGCAGGGGACAGAGCTCTGGAAACACCATATATTTT. Encoded protein: CASRGQSSGNTIYF.

The chain uses TRBV21-1 and TRBJ2-1; the table calls TRBD2, which could not be checked here. TRBV21-1 is described as a pseudogene. CDR3 size: 15 residues. CDR3 sequence: CASRPVARVINEQFF. CDR3 DNA: TGTGCCAGCAGACCGGTGGCTAGAGTCATCAATGAGCAGTTCTTC.